The clone carrying this T cell receptor (beta chain) was counted once. Its antigen is not known. This sample was included in a study of OX40 agonist ivuxolimab in advanced cancers. Study in general: Patient treatment consisted of intravenous ivuxolimab administration every 2 weeks at 0.01 to 10 mg/kg.

Peripheral blood came from all dose cohorts at three timepoints. Study-wide findings and caveats: The specificity for antigen of the expanded peripheral T cells was not determined. In the 0.1-3.0 mg/kg groups, partial responders showed among the lowest expansion.

The ends were cut back, 5 bases at V and 0 bases at J, with 7 bases in the middle. This CDR3 is 13 amino acids long. Germline assignment: CDR1 SGHVS and CDR2 FQNEAQ. Only in-frame clones appear in the TCRdb table, and some are missing; sequencing was by immunoSEQ multiplex PCR. The sample contains 80,000 or so clones, roughly nine tenths of which appear only once. This clonotype was sampled from an adult with an advanced solid tumor such as melanoma, head and neck, liver or kidney cancer. Material: CD4+ or CD8+ T cells sorted from blood, obtained in a trial of the OX40 agonist ivuxolimab. The chain uses TRBV7-8 and TRBJ1-2; D is uncertain. The DNA for the CDR3 is TGTGCCAGCAGCCCCCAGTCTAACTATGGCTACACCTTC. It codes for CASSPQSNYGYTF.